The clone carrying this T cell receptor beta chain came up many times. TCRdb reprocessed the reads via MiXCR and lists one record per CDR3 protein. The data hold about 250,000 distinct CDR3 sequences, with approximately 17% observed a single time. This sample is drawn from a study of T cell repertoires in cytomegalovirus infection. In the study overall: Indicated by public TCR beta signatures were CMV infection and matching HLA type.

Trimming took 6 bases from V and 0 from J, leaving 11 bases between them. The CDR3 is 14 amino acids. V gene TRBV12-3 or TRBV12-4 combines with J gene TRBJ1-1, with unresolved D. Sequences were obtained from CD8+ T cells from PBMCs. The TCR comes from a human donor in good health (CMV status not recorded). Some clones in this sample may be carry-over from other donors' samples. The CDR3 sequence: CASSATSVNTEAFF. The CDR3 DNA is TGTGCCAGCAGCGCCACTTCGGTGAACACTGAAGCTTTCTTT.